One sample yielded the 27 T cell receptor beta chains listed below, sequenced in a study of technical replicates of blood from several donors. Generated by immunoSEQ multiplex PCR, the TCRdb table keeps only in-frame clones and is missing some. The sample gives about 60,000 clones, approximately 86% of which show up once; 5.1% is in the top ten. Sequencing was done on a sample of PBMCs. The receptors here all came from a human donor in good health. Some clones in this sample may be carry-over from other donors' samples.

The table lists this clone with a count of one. The CDR3 protein is CASSLRVRWESTDTQYF. As DNA, the CDR3 is TGTGCCAGCAGCTTAAGAGTTAGGTGGGAGAGCACAGATACGCAGTATTTT. The rearrangement links TRBV7-8 to TRBJ2-3; possible D gene TRBD2, 5 bases. Germline CDR1 reads SGHVS; CDR2 reads FQNEAQ. The V gene lost 2 bases and the J gene lost 0 bases, with 15 bases spanning the gap. The CDR3 is 17 residues long.

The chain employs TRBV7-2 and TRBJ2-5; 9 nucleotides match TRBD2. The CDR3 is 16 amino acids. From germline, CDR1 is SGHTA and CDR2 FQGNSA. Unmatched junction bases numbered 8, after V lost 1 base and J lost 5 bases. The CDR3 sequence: CASSLDRGGAMETQYF. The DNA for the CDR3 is TGTGCCAGCAGCTTAGATCGCGGGGGGGCGATGGAGACCCAGTACTTC.

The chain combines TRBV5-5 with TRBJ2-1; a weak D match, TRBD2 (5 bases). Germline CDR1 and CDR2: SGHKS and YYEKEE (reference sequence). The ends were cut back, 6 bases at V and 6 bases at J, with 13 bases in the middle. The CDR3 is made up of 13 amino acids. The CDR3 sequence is CASTLATSNEQFF. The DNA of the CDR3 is TGTGCCAGCACCCTGGCCACTAGCAATGAGCAGTTCTTC.

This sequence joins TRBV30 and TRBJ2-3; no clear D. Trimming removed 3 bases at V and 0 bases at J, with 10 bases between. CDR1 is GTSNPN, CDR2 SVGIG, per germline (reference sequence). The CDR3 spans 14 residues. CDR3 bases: TGTGCCTGGAGCGTACTTACTAGCACAGATACGCAGTATTTT. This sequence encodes CAWSVLTSTDTQYF.

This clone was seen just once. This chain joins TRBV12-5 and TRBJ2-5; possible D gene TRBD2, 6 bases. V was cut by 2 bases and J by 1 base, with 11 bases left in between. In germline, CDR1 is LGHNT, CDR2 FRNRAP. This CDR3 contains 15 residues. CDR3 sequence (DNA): TGTGCTAGTGGTTTGCCAAGGGACTCCCAAGAGACCCAGTACTTC. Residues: CASGLPRDSQETQYF.

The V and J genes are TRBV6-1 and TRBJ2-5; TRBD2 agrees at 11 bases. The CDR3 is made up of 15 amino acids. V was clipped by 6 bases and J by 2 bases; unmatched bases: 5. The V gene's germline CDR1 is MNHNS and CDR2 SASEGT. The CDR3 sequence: CASRRSGGGQETQYF. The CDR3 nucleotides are TGTGCCAGCAGACGTAGCGGGGGGGGGCAAGAGACCCAGTACTTC.

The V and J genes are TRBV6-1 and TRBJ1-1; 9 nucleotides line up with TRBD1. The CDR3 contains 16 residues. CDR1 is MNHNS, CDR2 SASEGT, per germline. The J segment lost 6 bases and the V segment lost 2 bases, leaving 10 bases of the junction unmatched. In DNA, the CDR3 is TGTGCCAGCAGTGAAAAGGGGGACAGGGCGGCCCCTGAAGCTTTCTTT. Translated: CASSEKGDRAAPEAFF.

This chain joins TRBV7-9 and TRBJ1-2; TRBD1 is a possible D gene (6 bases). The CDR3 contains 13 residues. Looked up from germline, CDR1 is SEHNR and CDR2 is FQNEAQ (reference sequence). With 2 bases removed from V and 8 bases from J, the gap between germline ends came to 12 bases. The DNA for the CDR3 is TGTGCCAGCAGCTTACTACAGGGCGGAGGCTACACCTTC. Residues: CASSLLQGGGYTF.

In nucleotides, the CDR3 is TGTGCCACCAGCAGAGACGGGGGAGGCACTGAAGCTTTCTTT. Translation gives CATSRDGGGTEAFF. The chain couples TRBV15 to TRBJ1-1; D is perhaps TRBD1 (5 bases). CDR3 length equals 14 residues. Trimming took off 0 bases at V and 4 bases at J, with 9 bases between the two ends. The germline gives CDR1 LNHNV, CDR2 YYDKDF (reference sequence).

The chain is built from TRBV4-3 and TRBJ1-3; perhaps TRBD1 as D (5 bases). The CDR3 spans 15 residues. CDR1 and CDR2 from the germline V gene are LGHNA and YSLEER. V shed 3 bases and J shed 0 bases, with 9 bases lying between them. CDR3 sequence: CASSQGQSSGNTIYF. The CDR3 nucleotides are TGCGCCAGCAGCCAGGGGCAGAGCTCTGGAAACACCATATATTTT.

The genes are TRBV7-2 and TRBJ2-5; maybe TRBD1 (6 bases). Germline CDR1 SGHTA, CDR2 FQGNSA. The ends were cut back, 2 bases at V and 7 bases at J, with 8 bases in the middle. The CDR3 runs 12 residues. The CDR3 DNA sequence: TGTGCCAGCAGCTTAATGGACAGGACCCAGTACTTC. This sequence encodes CASSLMDRTQYF.

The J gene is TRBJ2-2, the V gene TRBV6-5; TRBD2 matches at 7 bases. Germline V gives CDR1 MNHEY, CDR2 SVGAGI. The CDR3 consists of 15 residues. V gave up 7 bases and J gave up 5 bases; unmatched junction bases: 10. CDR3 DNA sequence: TGTGCCAGCAAAGCGGGGCGGCTGGGTACCGGGGAGCTGTTTTTT. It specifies CASKAGRLGTGELFF.

The CDR3 nucleotides are TGTGCCAGCAGCTTAGAGCGCGGGGGGGTAAACATTCAGTACTTC. Protein: CASSLERGGVNIQYF. The chain recombines TRBV7-9 with TRBJ2-4; the match to TRBD2 covers 9 bases. Germline V gene lookup returns CDR1 SEHNR and CDR2 FQNEAQ (reference sequence). The CDR3 contains 15 residues. Trimming took 1 base from V and 6 from J; bases not matched to a gene: 4.

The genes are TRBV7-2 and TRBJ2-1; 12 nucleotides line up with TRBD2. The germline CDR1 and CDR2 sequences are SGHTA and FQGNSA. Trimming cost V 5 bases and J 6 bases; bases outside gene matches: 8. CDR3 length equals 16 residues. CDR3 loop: CASSPPRLAGVNEQFF. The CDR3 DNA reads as TGTGCCAGCAGCCCCCCGAGACTAGCGGGAGTCAATGAGCAGTTCTTC.

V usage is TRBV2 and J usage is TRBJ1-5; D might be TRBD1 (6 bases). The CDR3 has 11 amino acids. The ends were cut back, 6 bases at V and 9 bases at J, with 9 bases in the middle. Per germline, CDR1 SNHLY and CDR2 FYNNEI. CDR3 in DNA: TGTGCCAGCAGACAGGGCATGCCCCAGCATTTT. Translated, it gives CASRQGMPQHF.

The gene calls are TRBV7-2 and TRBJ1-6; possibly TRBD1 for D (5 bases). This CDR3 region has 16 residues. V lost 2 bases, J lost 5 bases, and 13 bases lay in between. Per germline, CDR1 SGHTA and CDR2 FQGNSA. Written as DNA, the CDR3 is TGTGCCAGCAGCTTAATGGGGGGAACCAATAATTCACCCCTCCACTTT. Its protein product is CASSLMGGTNNSPLHF.

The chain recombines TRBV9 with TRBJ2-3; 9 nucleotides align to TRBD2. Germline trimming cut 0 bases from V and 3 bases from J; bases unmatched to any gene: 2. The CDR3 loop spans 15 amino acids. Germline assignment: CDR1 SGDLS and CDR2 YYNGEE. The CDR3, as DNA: TGTGCCAGCAGCGTAGTTGCGGGAGGGACAGATACGCAGTATTTT. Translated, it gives CASSVVAGGTDTQYF.

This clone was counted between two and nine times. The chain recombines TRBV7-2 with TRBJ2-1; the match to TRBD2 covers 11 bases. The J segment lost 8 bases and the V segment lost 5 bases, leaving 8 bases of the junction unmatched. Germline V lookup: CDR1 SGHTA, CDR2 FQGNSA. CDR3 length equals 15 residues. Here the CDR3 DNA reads TGTGCCAGCAGCCGAACTAGCGGGAGATCTTATGAGCAGTTCTTC. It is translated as CASSRTSGRSYEQFF.

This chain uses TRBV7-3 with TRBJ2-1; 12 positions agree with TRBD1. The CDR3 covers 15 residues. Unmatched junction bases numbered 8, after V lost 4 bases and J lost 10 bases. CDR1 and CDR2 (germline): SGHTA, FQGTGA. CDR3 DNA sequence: TGTGCCAGCAGCTCCTCCGGGACAGGGGGCGAGGAGCAGTTCTTC. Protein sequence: CASSSSGTGGEEQFF.

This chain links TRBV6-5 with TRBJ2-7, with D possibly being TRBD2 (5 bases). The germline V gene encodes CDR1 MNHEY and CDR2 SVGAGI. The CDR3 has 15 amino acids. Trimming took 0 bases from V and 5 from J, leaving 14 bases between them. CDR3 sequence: CASSYSRTGSNEQYF. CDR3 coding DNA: TGTGCCAGCAGTTACTCGCGGACTGGTAGTAACGAGCAGTACTTC.

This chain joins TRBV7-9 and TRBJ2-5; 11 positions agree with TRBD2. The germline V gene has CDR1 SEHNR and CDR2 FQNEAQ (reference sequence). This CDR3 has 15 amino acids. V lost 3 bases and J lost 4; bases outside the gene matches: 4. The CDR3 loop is CASSLTSGALETQYF. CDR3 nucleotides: TGTGCCAGCAGCTTGACTAGCGGGGCCCTAGAGACCCAGTACTTC.

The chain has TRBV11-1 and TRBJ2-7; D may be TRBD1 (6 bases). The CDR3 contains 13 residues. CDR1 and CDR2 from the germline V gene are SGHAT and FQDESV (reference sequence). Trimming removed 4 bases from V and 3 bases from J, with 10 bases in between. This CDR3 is CASSSGDYYEQYF. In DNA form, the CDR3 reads TGTGCCAGCAGCTCAGGGGATTACTACGAGCAGTACTTC.

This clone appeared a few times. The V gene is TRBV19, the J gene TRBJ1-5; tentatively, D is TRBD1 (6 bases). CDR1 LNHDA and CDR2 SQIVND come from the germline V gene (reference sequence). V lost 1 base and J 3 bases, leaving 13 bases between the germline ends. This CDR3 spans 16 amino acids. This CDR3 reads CASSIVRGGSNQPQHF. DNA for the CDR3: TGTGCCAGTAGTATAGTCCGCGGGGGCTCCAATCAGCCCCAGCATTTT.

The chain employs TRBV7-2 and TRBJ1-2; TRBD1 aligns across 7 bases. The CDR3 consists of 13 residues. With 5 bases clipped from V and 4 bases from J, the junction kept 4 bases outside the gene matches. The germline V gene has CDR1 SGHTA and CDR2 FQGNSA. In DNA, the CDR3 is TGTGCCAGCAGCCAGGGACAGCCCTATGGCTACACCTTC. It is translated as CASSQGQPYGYTF.

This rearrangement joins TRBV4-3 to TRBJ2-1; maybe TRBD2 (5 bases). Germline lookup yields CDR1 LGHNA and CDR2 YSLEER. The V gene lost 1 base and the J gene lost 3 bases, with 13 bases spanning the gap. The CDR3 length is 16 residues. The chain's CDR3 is CASSQVWAGFYNEQFF. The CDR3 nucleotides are TGCGCCAGCAGCCAAGTCTGGGCGGGCTTCTACAATGAGCAGTTCTTC.

Here the CDR3 DNA reads TGTGCCAGCTCGTATCGACGACAGTCCACAGATACGCAGTATTTT. The encoded protein is CASSYRRQSTDTQYF. This rearrangement joins TRBV18 to TRBJ2-3; a weak D match, TRBD1 (5 bases). The germline V gene has CDR1 KGHSH and CDR2 LQKENI. The CDR3 sequence is 15 residues long. With 6 bases removed from V and 2 bases from J, the gap between germline ends came to 15 bases.

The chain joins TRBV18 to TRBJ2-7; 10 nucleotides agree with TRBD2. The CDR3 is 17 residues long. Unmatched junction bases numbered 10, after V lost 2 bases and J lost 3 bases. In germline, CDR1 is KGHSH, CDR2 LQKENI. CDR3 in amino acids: CASSPVSGGISFYEQYF. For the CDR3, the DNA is TGTGCCAGCTCACCAGTTAGCGGGGGGATCTCCTTCTACGAGCAGTACTTC.